These T cell receptor beta chains were read from a single sample in a study of blood T cell repertoires in COVID-19. TCRdb keeps only in-frame clones here, not all; method: immunoSEQ multiplex PCR. The table shows 50,000 to 70,000 clones, with around nine tenths occurring only once. Material for sequencing was peripheral blood. The receptors were gathered from a woman in her seventies with active COVID-19. Each CDR3 is given with its conserved first and last residue. D genes are given only for firm matches. Part of the rows lack a size; the others show once, few, many or a class for expanded clones.

.,TRBJ2-7,TRBD2,TRBV4-1,16,CASSQERTSGPYEQYF,TGCGCCAGCAGCCAAGAGCGGACTAGCGGGCCCTACGAGCAGTACTTC
.,TRBJ1-5,.,TRBV19,15,CASSIAVLSNQPQHF,TGTGCCAGTAGTATCGCAGTACTAAGCAATCAGCCCCAGCATTTT
.,TRBJ1-5,.,TRBV28,15,CASSLGGGGNQPQHF,TGTGCCAGCAGTTTGGGGGGAGGGGGCAATCAGCCCCAGCATTTT
.,TRBJ2-7,TRBD1,TRBV29-1,16,CSVEDPDRGSVYEQYF,TGCAGCGTTGAAGATCCGGACAGGGGTTCCGTATACGAGCAGTACTTC
.,TRBJ1-5,TRBD1,TRBV19,15,CASNFGTGYRQPQHF,TGTGCCAGCAACTTTGGGACAGGGTACCGTCAGCCCCAGCATTTT
.,TRBJ1-5,.,TRBV19,16,CASSIDISYSNQPQHF,TGTGCCAGTAGTATAGATATATCCTATAGCAATCAGCCCCAGCATTTT
.,TRBJ2-3,.,TRBV28,16,CASSLIYGRRGDTQYF,TGTGCCAGCAGTTTAATATACGGACGAAGGGGAGATACGCAGTATTTT
once,TRBJ2-7,TRBD1,TRBV5-1,17,CASSLTYSGTALYEQYF,TGCGCCAGCAGCTTAACATACTCCGGGACAGCCCTCTACGAGCAGTACTTC
.,TRBJ2-1,.,TRBV28,14,CASWGVSSYNEQFF,TGTGCCAGCTGGGGGGTGAGCTCCTACAATGAGCAGTTCTTC
.,TRBJ2-2,.,TRBV4-2,14,CASRPGGNTGELFF,TGTGCCAGCAGGCCCGGGGGTAACACCGGGGAGCTGTTTTTT
.,TRBJ1-4,.,TRBV7-2,16,CASSLAIGGAGEKLFF,TGTGCCAGCAGCTTAGCGATAGGGGGGGCCGGTGAAAAACTGTTTTTT
.,TRBJ2-5,TRBD1,TRBV5-1,15,CASSETGTDQETQYF,TGCGCCAGCAGCGAAACCGGGACAGACCAAGAGACCCAGTACTTC
few,TRBJ2-7,TRBD2,TRBV6-5,14,CASSRTSGQYEQYF,TGTGCCAGCAGTCGGACTAGCGGGCAATACGAGCAGTACTTC
.,TRBJ2-3,.,TRBV11-2,16,CASSSKGGQWADTQYF,TGTGCCAGCAGCTCAAAGGGGGGGCAATGGGCAGATACGCAGTATTTT
.,TRBJ1-1,.,TRBV3-1/TRBV3-2,15,CASSQDPAANTEAFF,TGTGCCAGCAGCCAAGATCCTGCGGCGAACACTGAAGCTTTCTTT
once,TRBJ2-7,TRBD2,TRBV7-2,14,CASSSGGAKNEQYF,TGTGCCAGCAGCTCGGGGGGGGCGAAAAACGAGCAGTACTTC
medium-sized,TRBJ1-1,.,TRBV19,12,CASTTGLTEAFF,TGTGCCAGTACTACAGGCCTCACTGAAGCTTTCTTT